A selection of T cell receptor beta chains follows, all from one sample in a study of blood T cell repertoires in COVID-19. Profiled with immunoSEQ multiplex PCR; TCRdb holds only in-frame clones, not every one. The repertoire holds around 170,000 clones, with roughly 84% as singletons. Sequenced: peripheral blood. The receptors derive from a woman aged 55-75 years with acute or convalescent COVID-19. Each CDR3 is given with its conserved first and last residue. The order of the fields is clone size, V gene, D gene, J gene, CDR3 protein, CDR3 DNA. The D gene is left open where the match is weak. A row's size may be missing; if present it is once, few, many or a size class.

clone_size: once
v_call: TRBV19
d_call: TRBD1
j_call: TRBJ1-5
cdr3_aa: CASSIWDRGPDQPQHF
cdr3_nt: TGTGCCAGTAGTATATGGGACAGGGGGCCCGATCAGCCCCAGCATTTT

clone_size: -
v_call: TRBV18
d_call: TRBD1
j_call: TRBJ1-4
cdr3_aa: CASSPRDRAGKLFF
cdr3_nt: TGTGCCAGCTCACCACGAGACAGGGCAGGGAAACTGTTTTTT

clone_size: few
v_call: TRBV18
d_call: -
j_call: TRBJ2-7
cdr3_aa: CASSPQGSYEQYF
cdr3_nt: TGTGCCAGCTCACCACAGGGGTCCTACGAGCAGTACTTC

clone_size: -
v_call: TRBV12-3/TRBV12-4
d_call: -
j_call: TRBJ1-1
cdr3_aa: CASSSQGYEAFF
cdr3_nt: TGTGCCAGCAGTTCGCAGGGGTATGAAGCTTTCTTT

clone_size: once
v_call: TRBV7-2
d_call: -
j_call: TRBJ1-5
cdr3_aa: CASSFMGGSNQPQHF
cdr3_nt: TGTGCCAGCAGCTTTATGGGAGGAAGCAATCAGCCCCAGCATTTT

clone_size: -
v_call: TRBV10-3
d_call: TRBD1
j_call: TRBJ2-3
cdr3_aa: CAISRQGADTDTQYF
cdr3_nt: TGTGCCATCAGTCGACAGGGGGCGGACACAGATACGCAGTATTTT

clone_size: -
v_call: TRBV18
d_call: -
j_call: TRBJ1-1
cdr3_aa: CASSFSGNTEAFF
cdr3_nt: TGTGCCAGCTCATTCTCGGGGAACACTGAAGCTTTCTTT

clone_size: -
v_call: TRBV7-2
d_call: TRBD2
j_call: TRBJ2-7
cdr3_aa: CASSPQRGSYEQYF
cdr3_nt: TGTGCCAGCAGCCCCCAGCGGGGGTCGTACGAGCAGTACTTC

clone_size: -
v_call: TRBV11-3
d_call: TRBD1
j_call: TRBJ2-2
cdr3_aa: CASSLGGTANTGELFF
cdr3_nt: TGTGCCAGCAGCTTAGGGGGGACAGCCAACACCGGGGAGCTGTTTTTT

clone_size: -
v_call: TRBV6-5
d_call: TRBD1
j_call: TRBJ1-5
cdr3_aa: CASIPGQGNQPQHF
cdr3_nt: TGTGCCAGCATTCCGGGACAGGGTAATCAGCCCCAGCATTTT

clone_size: -
v_call: TRBV3-1/TRBV3-2
d_call: TRBD1
j_call: TRBJ1-1
cdr3_aa: CASRRETGITEAFF
cdr3_nt: TGTGCCAGCAGGAGGGAGACAGGGATCACTGAAGCTTTCTTT

clone_size: -
v_call: TRBV5-1
d_call: -
j_call: TRBJ2-5
cdr3_aa: CASSLGAEETQYF
cdr3_nt: TGCGCCAGCAGCTTGGGGGCAGAAGAGACCCAGTACTTC

clone_size: -
v_call: TRBV5-1
d_call: -
j_call: TRBJ2-3
cdr3_aa: CASSLALQSTDTQYF
cdr3_nt: TGCGCCAGCAGCTTGGCCCTTCAGAGCACAGATACGCAGTATTTT

clone_size: few
v_call: TRBV3-1/TRBV3-2
d_call: -
j_call: TRBJ1-2
cdr3_aa: CASQRNNYGYTF
cdr3_nt: TGTGCCAGTCAGCGGAATAACTATGGCTACACCTTC

clone_size: -
v_call: TRBV5-4
d_call: -
j_call: TRBJ2-3
cdr3_aa: CASRRDQGPDTQYF
cdr3_nt: TGTGCCAGCAGACGCGATCAGGGGCCGGATACGCAGTATTTT

clone_size: -
v_call: TRBV30
d_call: -
j_call: TRBJ2-7
cdr3_aa: CAWSRVLNEQYF
cdr3_nt: TGTGCCTGGAGCAGGGTTCTCAACGAGCAGTACTTC

clone_size: -
v_call: TRBV29-1
d_call: TRBD1
j_call: TRBJ2-7
cdr3_aa: CSVVQGARYEQYF
cdr3_nt: TGCAGCGTTGTACAGGGGGCCCGCTACGAGCAGTACTTC

clone_size: -
v_call: TRBV11-2
d_call: TRBD1
j_call: TRBJ2-2
cdr3_aa: CASSPPGTGGTGELFF
cdr3_nt: TGTGCCAGCAGCCCGCCGGGGACAGGGGGGACCGGGGAGCTGTTTTTT

clone_size: -
v_call: TRBV2
d_call: -
j_call: TRBJ1-5
cdr3_aa: CASTRTFNQPQHF
cdr3_nt: TGTGCCAGCACGAGAACTTTCAATCAGCCCCAGCATTTT

clone_size: -
v_call: TRBV27
d_call: -
j_call: TRBJ1-6
cdr3_aa: CASSAGVFNSPLHF
cdr3_nt: TGTGCCAGCAGTGCAGGGGTTTTTAATTCACCCCTCCACTTT

clone_size: once
v_call: TRBV4-1
d_call: TRBD1
j_call: TRBJ2-7
cdr3_aa: CASSRVLTGTGSHEQYF
cdr3_nt: TGCGCCAGCAGCCGCGTGCTCACCGGGACAGGGTCCCACGAGCAGTACTTC

clone_size: -
v_call: TRBV6-5
d_call: -
j_call: TRBJ1-2
cdr3_aa: CASSDSGANYGYTF
cdr3_nt: TGTGCCAGCAGTGACTCGGGAGCTAACTATGGCTACACCTTC

clone_size: -
v_call: TRBV6-5
d_call: -
j_call: TRBJ2-2
cdr3_aa: CASTRGVLTGELFF
cdr3_nt: TGTGCCAGCACCAGGGGGGTGTTAACCGGGGAGCTGTTTTTT

clone_size: -
v_call: TRBV28
d_call: TRBD1
j_call: TRBJ2-7
cdr3_aa: CASDDGQGTYEQYF
cdr3_nt: TGTGCCAGTGATGACGGACAGGGCACCTACGAGCAGTACTTC

clone_size: -
v_call: TRBV9
d_call: -
j_call: TRBJ1-2
cdr3_aa: CASSVEDSYGYTF
cdr3_nt: TGTGCCAGCAGCGTAGAGGACAGCTATGGCTACACCTTC